The subject of this entry is one T cell receptor (beta chain). Its target is not known. Data came from immunoSEQ multiplex PCR; TCRdb stores just in-frame clones and leaves some out. The repertoire consists of some 170,000 clones, with around 94% occurring once and the leading ten covering over 0.7%. The length of the CDR3 is 13 residues. Trimming stripped 3 bases from V and 5 bases from J, with 10 bases between. In germline, CDR1 is SGHAT, CDR2 FQNNGV. The data are from a study of T cell responses to AZD1222 COVID-19 vaccine. Study-level background: Both about-4-week and about-12-week second-dose recipients were combined. Overall study findings and caveats: CD4 TCRs linked to vaccination spanned spike, dominating at 160-218 and 743-854.

Sequenced material: peripheral blood, taken on day 0 of AZD1222 vaccination. The TCR originated in an adult in good health. The gene calls are TRBV11-2 and TRBJ1-1, with D maybe TRBD1 (6 bases). The CDR3 protein is CASSFTGRTEAFF. The CDR3 DNA is TGTGCCAGCAGCTTCACAGGGCGAACTGAAGCTTTCTTT. Together with reference TRBV11-2 and TRBJ1-1, the CDR3 gives the full variable domain: EAGVAQSPRYKIIEKRQSVAFWCNPISGHATLYWYQQILGQGPKLLIQFQNNGVVDDSQLPKDRFSAERLKGVDSTLKIQPAKLEDSAVYLCASSFTGRTEAFFGQGTRLTVV.